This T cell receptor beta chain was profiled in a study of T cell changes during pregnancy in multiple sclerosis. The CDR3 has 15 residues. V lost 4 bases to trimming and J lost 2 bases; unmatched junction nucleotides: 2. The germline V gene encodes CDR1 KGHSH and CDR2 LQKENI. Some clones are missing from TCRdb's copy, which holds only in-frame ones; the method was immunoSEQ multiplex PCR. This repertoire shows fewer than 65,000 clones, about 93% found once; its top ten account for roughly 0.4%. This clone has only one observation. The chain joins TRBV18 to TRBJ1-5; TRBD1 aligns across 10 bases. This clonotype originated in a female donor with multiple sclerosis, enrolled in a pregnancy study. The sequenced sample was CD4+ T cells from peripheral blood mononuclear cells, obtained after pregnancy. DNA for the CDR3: TGTGCCAGCTCACTGACAGGGGGCGGCAATCAGCCCCAGCATTTT. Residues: CASSLTGGGNQPQHF.